These 6 T cell receptor beta chains were all obtained from the same sample, sequenced in a study of shared clonotypes between healthy human individuals (dated by TCRdb to about 2020). The library was obtained by the immunoSEQ multiplex PCR assay. TCRdb's version of the immuneACCESS table is confined to in-frame rearrangements and falls short of the full clone set. An unresolved V gene accounts for under half of the shortfall where checked; the remainder is of unknown origin. This sample lists about 600,000 clones; about 80% were detected once. Together, the top ten hold more than 10% of the sample. Sequenced: PBMCs. Receptors were obtained from a woman aged 40 to 55 in good health. Some clones in this sample may be carry-over from other donors' samples.

CDR3 in amino acids: CASSAAGRGQQPQHF. CDR3 DNA: TGTGCCAGCAGTGCCGCCGGGAGAGGGCAACAGCCCCAGCATTTT. J is TRBJ1-5 and V is TRBV27; D gene uncertain. Per the germline V gene, CDR1 is MNHEY and CDR2 is SMNVEV (reference sequence). The CDR3 covers 15 residues. The germline V and J ends were trimmed by 5 bases and 7 bases, with 18 bases remaining between them.

This clone occurred a few times. The chain couples TRBV18 to TRBJ2-5; TRBD2 matches at 12 bases. Looked up from germline, CDR1 is KGHSH and CDR2 is LQKENI. The length of the CDR3 is 15 residues. The junction had 9 bases not matched to a gene; V was cut back by 8 bases and J by 5 bases. The CDR3 nucleotides are TGTGCCAGCGCCAAGACTAGCGGGAGTCGGGAGACCCAGTACTTC. Translated, it gives CASAKTSGSRETQYF. Full variable domain (missing parts from reference TRBV18 and TRBJ2-5): NAGVMQNPRHLVRRRGQEARLRCSPMKGHSHVYWYRQLPEEGLKFMVYLQKENIIDESGMPKERFSAEFPKEGPSILRIQQVVRGDSAAYFCASAKTSGSRETQYFGPGTRLLVL.

This chain joins TRBV6-5 and TRBJ2-2; the D is unclear. The V end lost 0 bases, the J end lost 6 bases, and 14 bases lay between the germline ends. This CDR3 is built from 16 residues. Per the germline V gene, CDR1 is MNHEY and CDR2 is SVGAGI. Here the CDR3 DNA reads TGTGCCAGCAGTTACTCGATACCGACCGCGGCCGGGGAGCTGTTTTTT. This translates into CASSYSIPTAAGELFF.

A word on this clone: A much bigger clone sits one base away, suggesting this may be a read error. The rearrangement joins TRBV6-4 to TRBJ1-1; perhaps TRBD1 as D (6 bases). The CDR3 extends over 14 amino acids. Looked up from germline, CDR1 is MRHNA and CDR2 is SNTAGT. The CDR3 is CASSVSGENTEALF. Written as DNA, the CDR3 is TGTGCCAGCAGTGTGTCAGGGGAGAACACTGAAGCTCTCTTT.

V usage is TRBV13 and J usage is TRBJ2-7, with D possibly being TRBD1 or TRBD2 (5 bases each). The CDR3 covers 15 residues. CDR1 PRHDT and CDR2 FYEKMQ come from the germline V gene (reference sequence). V shed 2 bases and J shed 2 bases, with 13 bases lying between them. The CDR3 DNA reads TGTGCCAGCAGCTTATCGACAGTCGGGGCCTACGAGCAGTACTTC. Residues: CASSLSTVGAYEQYF.

This clone was seen a single time. The chain joins TRBV18 to TRBJ1-4, with D possibly being TRBD1 (6 bases). CDR3 length: 16 residues. Germline CDR1 reads KGHSH; CDR2 reads LQKENI. V lost 5 bases and J 2 bases, leaving 15 bases between the germline ends. The CDR3: CASSSRTGSTNEKLFF. Written as DNA, the CDR3 is TGTGCCAGCTCAAGTCGAACAGGGAGCACTAATGAAAAACTGTTTTTT.